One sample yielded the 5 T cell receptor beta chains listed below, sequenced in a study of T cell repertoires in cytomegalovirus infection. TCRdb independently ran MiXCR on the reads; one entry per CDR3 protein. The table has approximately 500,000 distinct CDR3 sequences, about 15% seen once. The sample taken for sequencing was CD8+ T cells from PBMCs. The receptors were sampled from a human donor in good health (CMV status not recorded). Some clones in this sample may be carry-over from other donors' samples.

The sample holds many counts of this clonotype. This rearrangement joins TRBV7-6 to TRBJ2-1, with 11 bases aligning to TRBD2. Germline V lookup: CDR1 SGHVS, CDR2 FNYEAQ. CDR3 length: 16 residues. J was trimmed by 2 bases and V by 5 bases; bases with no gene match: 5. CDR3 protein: CASSRTSGRPYNEQFF. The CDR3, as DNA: TGTGCCAGCAGCAGGACTAGCGGGCGCCCCTACAATGAGCAGTTCTTC.

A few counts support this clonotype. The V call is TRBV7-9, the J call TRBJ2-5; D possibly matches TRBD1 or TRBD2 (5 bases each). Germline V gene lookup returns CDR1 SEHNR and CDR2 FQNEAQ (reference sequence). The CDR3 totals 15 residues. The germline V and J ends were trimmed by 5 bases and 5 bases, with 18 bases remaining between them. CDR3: CASSPPRGARETQYF. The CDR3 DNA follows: TGTGCCAGCAGCCCCCCCAGAGGGGCCCGGGAGACCCAGTACTTC.

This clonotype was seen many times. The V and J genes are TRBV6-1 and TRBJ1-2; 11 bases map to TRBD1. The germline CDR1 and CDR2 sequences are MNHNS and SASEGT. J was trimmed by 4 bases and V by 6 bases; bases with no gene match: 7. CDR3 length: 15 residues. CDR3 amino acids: CASRVGTGGGYGYTF. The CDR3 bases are TGTGCCAGCAGGGTCGGGACAGGGGGAGGCTATGGCTACACCTTC.

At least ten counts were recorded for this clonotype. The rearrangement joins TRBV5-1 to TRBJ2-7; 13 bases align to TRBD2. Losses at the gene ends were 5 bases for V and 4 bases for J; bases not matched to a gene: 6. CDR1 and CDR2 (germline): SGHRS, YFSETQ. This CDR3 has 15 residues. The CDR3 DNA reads TGCGCCAGCAGACCCGGGACTAGCGGGATTTACGAGCAGTACTTC. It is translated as CASRPGTSGIYEQYF.

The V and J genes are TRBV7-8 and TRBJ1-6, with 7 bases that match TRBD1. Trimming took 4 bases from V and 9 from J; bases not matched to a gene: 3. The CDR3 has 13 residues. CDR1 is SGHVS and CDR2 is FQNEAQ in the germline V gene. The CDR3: CASSSRGVSPLHF. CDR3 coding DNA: TGTGCCAGCAGCTCCAGGGGGGTTTCACCCCTCCACTTT.